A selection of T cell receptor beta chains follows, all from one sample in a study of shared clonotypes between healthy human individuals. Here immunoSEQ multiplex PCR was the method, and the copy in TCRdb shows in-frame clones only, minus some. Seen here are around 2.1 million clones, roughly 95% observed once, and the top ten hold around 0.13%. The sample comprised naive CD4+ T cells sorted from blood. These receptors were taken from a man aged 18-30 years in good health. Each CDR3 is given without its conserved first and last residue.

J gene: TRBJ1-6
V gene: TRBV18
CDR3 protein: ASFTGGDNSPLH

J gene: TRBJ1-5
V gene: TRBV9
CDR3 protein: ASSERDEEGQPQH

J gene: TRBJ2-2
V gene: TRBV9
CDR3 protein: ASSAKQGTGELF

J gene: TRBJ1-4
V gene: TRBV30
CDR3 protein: ARRDGKAQLF

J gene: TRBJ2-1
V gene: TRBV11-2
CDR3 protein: ASSFNRGSYNEQF

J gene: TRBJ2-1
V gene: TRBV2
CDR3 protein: ASSGSGLYNEQF

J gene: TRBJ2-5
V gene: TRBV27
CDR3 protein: ASSFRWDLETQY

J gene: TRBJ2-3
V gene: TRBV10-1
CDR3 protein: ASSESADSTDTQY

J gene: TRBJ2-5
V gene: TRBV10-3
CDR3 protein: AISGLAGPETQY

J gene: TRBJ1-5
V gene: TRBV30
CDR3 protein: AWSPSQGLGNQPQH

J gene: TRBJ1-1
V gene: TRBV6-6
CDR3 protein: ASSYEVVEAF

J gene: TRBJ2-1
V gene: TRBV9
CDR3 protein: ASSAQGNEQF

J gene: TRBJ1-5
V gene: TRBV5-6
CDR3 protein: ASSLTGNFGNQPQH

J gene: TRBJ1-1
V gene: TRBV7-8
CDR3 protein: ASSLAQLGVSEAF

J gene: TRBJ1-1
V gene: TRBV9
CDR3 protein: ASSPTGRPNTEAF

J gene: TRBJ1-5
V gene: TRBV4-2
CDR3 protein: ASSQDLSIQPQH

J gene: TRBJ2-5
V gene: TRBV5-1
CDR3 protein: ASSLGGRETQY

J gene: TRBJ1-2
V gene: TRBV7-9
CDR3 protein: ASSRGQGSRGYT

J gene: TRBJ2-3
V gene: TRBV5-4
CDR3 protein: ASSSWNSGDTQY

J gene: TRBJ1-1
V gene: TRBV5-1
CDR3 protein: ASSLDTTGNTEAF

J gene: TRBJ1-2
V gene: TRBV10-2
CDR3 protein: ASSESVRPNYGYT

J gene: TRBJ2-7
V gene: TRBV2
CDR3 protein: ASRKTGWDEQY

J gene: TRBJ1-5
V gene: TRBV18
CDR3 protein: ASSPVLDQPQH

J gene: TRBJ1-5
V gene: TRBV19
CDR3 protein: ASSVTGGGNQPQH

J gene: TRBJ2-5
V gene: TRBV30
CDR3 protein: AWSGPSGGTAETQY

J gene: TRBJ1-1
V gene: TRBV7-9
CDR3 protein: ASSLVYQGVTEAF

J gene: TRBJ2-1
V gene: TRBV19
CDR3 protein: ASSTLPWAEQF

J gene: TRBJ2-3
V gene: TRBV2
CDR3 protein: ASSVDSTDTQY

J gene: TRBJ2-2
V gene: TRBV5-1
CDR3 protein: ASSSAGGFTGELF

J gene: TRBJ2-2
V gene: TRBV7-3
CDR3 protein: ASSLNGAANTGELF

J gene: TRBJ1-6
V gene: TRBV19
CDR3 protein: ASMRGELGSPLH

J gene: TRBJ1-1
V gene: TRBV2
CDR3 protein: ASSPSTGGGTEAF

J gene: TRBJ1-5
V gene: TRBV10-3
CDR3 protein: AISDLGTASNQPQH

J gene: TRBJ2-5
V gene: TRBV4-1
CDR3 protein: ASSDKTSGETQY

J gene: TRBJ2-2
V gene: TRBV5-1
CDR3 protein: ASSLAVGGPNTGELF

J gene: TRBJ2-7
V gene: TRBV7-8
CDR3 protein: ASSRAERGNEQY

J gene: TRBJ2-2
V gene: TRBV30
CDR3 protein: AWSGASNTGELF

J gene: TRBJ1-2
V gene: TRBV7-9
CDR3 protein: ASSLMTGNYGYT

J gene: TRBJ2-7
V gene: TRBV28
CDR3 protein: ASSLRDRKSYEQY

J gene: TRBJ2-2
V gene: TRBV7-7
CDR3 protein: ASSLGTGGSAGELF

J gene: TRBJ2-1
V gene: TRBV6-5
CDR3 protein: ASNSPAGPQF

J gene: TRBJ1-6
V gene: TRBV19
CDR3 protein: ASSPSGRLNSPLH

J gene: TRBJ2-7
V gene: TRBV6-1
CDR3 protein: ASTSYEFPFEQY

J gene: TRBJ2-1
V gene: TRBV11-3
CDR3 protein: ASSLKVPGWRSYNEQF

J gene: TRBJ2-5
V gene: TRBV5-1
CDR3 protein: ASSESTGGETQY

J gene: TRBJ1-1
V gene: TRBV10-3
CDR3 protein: AISDSDRLNTEAF

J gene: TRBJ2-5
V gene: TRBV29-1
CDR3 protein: SVILANQETQY

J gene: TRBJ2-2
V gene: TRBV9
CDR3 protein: ASSVRSAGNTGELF